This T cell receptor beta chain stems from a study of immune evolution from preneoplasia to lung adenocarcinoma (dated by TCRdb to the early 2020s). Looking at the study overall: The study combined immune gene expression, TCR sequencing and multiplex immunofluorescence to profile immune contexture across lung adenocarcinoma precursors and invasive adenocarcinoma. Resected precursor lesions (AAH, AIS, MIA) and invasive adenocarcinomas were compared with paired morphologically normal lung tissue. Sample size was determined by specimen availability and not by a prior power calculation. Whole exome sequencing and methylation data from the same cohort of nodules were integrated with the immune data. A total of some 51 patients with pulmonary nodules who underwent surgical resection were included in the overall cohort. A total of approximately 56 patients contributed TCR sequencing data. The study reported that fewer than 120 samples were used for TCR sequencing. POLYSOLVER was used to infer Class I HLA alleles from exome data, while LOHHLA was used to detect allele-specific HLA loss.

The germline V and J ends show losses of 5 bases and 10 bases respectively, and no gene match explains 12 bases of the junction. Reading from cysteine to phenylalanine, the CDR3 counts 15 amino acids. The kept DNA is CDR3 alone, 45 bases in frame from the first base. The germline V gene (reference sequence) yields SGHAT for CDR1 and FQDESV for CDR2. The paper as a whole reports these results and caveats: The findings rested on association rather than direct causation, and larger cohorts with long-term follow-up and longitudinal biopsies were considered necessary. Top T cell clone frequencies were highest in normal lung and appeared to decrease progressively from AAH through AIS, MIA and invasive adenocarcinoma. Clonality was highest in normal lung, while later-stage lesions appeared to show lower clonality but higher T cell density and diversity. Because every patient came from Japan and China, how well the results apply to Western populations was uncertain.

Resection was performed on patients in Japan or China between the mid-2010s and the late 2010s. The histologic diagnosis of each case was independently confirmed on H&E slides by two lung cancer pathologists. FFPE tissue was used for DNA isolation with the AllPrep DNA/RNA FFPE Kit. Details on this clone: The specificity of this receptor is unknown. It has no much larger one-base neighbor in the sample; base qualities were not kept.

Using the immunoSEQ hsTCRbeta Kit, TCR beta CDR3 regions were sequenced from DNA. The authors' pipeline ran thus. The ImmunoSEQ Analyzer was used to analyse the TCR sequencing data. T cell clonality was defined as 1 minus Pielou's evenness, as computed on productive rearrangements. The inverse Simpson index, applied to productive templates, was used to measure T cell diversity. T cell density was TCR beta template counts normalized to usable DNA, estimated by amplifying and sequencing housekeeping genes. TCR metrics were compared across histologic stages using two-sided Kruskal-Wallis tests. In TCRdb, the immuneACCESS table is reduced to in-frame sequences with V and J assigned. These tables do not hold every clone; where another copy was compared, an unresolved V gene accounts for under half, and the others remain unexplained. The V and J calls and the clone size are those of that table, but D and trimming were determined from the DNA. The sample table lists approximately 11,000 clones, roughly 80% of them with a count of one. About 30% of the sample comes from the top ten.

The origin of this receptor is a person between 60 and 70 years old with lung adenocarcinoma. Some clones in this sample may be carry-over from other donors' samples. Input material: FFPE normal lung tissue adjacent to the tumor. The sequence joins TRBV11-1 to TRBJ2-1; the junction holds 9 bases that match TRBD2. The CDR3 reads CASSITSGWGGEQFF. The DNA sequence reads TGTGCCAGCAGCATCACTAGCGGGTGGGGAGGGGAGCAGTTCTTC.